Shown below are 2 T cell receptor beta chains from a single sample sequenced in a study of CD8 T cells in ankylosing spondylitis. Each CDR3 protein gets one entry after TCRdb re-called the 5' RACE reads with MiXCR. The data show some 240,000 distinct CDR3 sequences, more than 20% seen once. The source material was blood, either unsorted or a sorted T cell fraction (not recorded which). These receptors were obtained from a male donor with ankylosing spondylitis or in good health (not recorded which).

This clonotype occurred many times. The CDR3 here is CSARDGLSYNEQFF. CDR3 DNA sequence: TGCAGTGCTAGAGATGGACTATCCTACAATGAGCAGTTCTTC. The rearrangement links TRBV20-1 to TRBJ2-1; a weak D match, TRBD2 (6 bases). There are 14 residues in the CDR3. CDR1 DFQATT and CDR2 SNEGSKA come from the germline V gene (reference sequence). Trimming left V 0 bases short and J 1 base short, with 7 bases between.

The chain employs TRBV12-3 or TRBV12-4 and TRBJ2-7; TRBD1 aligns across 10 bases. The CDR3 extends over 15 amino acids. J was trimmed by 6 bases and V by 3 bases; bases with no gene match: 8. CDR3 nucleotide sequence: TGTGCCAGCAGTTTGGGTGGGACAGGGGTCCGCGAGCAGTACTTC. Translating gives CASSLGGTGVREQYF.